This TCR beta chain was recorded in a study of T cells in Graves' hyperthyroidism and ophthalmopathy. General study results and limits: Model-based prediction identified ophthalmopathy a median approximately 6.2 months prior to its onset.

Amplification of TCR beta CDR3 regions used RNA as the template. When the TCR CDR3 underwent first-round RT-PCR, the HTBI primer set was used. TCRdb ran MiXCR on the multiplex PCR reads and lists one entry per CDR3 protein. There are around 350,000 distinct CDR3 sequences in the sample; roughly 19% occur only once, and approximately 4% lies in the top ten. This CDR3 has 15 amino acids. Deletions cut 3 bases from V and 6 bases from J, with 15 bases between. Germline V gene lookup returns CDR1 ENHRY and CDR2 SYGVKD. This clonotype occurred many times. Its antigen is unidentified. The receptor's source is a woman under 30 with Graves' hyperthyroidism. The chain couples TRBV10-3 to TRBJ1-5; the D gene is possibly TRBD1 (5 bases). The specimen was blood. CDR3: CAISESGGGGQPQHF. Here the CDR3 DNA reads TGTGCCATCAGTGAATCGGGAGGCGGGGGTCAGCCCCAGCATTTT.